A single sample gave rise to the 14 T cell receptor beta chains below, sequenced in a study of neoadjuvant nivolumab and ipilimumab in lung cancer. Sequencing used immunoSEQ multiplex PCR; TCRdb keeps in-frame clones, though not all of them. The profile shows tens of thousands of clones, approximately 80% of them singletons. The source material was peripheral blood, sampled before neoadjuvant nivolumab, alone or with ipilimumab. Receptors originate from an adult with non-small cell lung cancer.

The genes are TRBV15 and TRBJ1-2; no clear D gene. The germline V gene encodes CDR1 LNHNV and CDR2 YYDKDF (reference sequence). V was trimmed by 5 bases and J by 0 bases, leaving 7 bases between them. The CDR3 is made up of 13 amino acids. This CDR3 is CATSVRANYGYTF. The CDR3, as DNA: TGTGCCACCAGCGTCAGAGCTAACTATGGCTACACCTTC.

The rearrangement links TRBV7-8 to TRBJ1-5, with D possibly being TRBD1 (5 bases). This CDR3 has 15 residues. V lost 5 bases to trimming and J lost 1 base, with 12 bases between them. The germline V gene encodes CDR1 SGHVS and CDR2 FQNEAQ. DNA of the CDR3: TGTGCCAGCAGCAGTAGATGGGACAGCAATCAGCCCCAGCATTTT. The encoded protein is CASSSRWDSNQPQHF.

This clone was recorded once. This chain uses TRBV7-2 with TRBJ1-6, with D possibly matching TRBD1 (6 bases). Looked up from germline, CDR1 is SGHTA and CDR2 is FQGNSA. V dropped 4 bases and J dropped 0 bases, with 16 bases sitting between them. This CDR3 is 18 amino acids long. The CDR3 coding sequence is TGTGCCAGCAGCTGGGCCGGGACAACGAGCTCCTATAATTCACCCCTCCACTTT. Amino acids: CASSWAGTTSSYNSPLHF.

This clone appeared a single time. V gene TRBV5-4 combines with J gene TRBJ2-7, with D perhaps matching TRBD1 (6 bases). Germline CDR1 SGHNT, CDR2 YYREEE (reference sequence). The CDR3 consists of 14 residues. The V and J ends lost 0 bases and 7 bases respectively, with 14 bases between them. CDR3 coding DNA: TGTGCCAGCAGCTTGGTGGGGGCCGGGGAGGAGCAGTACTTC. Its translation is CASSLVGAGEEQYF.

The chain combines TRBV4-1 with TRBJ2-3; D possibly corresponds to TRBD1 (6 bases). Germline lookup yields CDR1 MGHRA and CDR2 YSYEKL. The CDR3 length is 14 residues. V lost 4 bases and J 5 bases, leaving 13 bases between the germline ends. CDR3: CASSPQTGGDTQYF. The CDR3 bases are TGCGCCAGCAGCCCCCAGACAGGAGGAGATACGCAGTATTTT.

This clone was seen only a few times. The rearrangement joins TRBV18 to TRBJ1-4; D gene uncertain. This CDR3 is built from 14 residues. Germline CDR1 is KGHSH and CDR2 is LQKENI. Deletions cut 3 bases from V and 5 bases from J, with 10 bases between. The CDR3 nucleotides are TGTGCCAGCTCACCGGAGAGTTCAAATGAAAAACTGTTTTTT. Amino acid sequence: CASSPESSNEKLFF. Together with reference TRBV18 and TRBJ1-4, the CDR3 gives the full variable domain: NAGVMQNPRHLVRRRGQEARLRCSPMKGHSHVYWYRQLPEEGLKFMVYLQKENIIDESGMPKERFSAEFPKEGPSILRIQQVVRGDSAAYFCASSPESSNEKLFFGSGTQLSVL.

The rearrangement joins TRBV28 to TRBJ2-7; D uncertain. The germline V and J ends were trimmed by 2 bases and 3 bases, with 8 bases remaining between them. CDR1 and CDR2 (germline): MDHEN, SYDVKM. CDR3 length: 13 amino acids. CDR3 in DNA: TGTGCCAGCAGTTTACCAGGTATCTACGAGCAGTACTTC. It is translated as CASSLPGIYEQYF.

This clone has a handful of counts. The chain couples TRBV14 to TRBJ1-1; a weak D match, TRBD1 (5 bases). Per germline, CDR1 SGHDN and CDR2 FVKESK. There are 13 residues in the CDR3. The ends were cut back, 9 bases at V and 1 base at J, with 12 bases in the middle. CDR3 amino acids: CASSGGANTEAFF. The CDR3 coding sequence is TGTGCCAGTTCCGGGGGTGCGAACACTGAAGCTTTCTTT. The full variable domain, completed using reference TRBV14 and TRBJ1-1, is EAGVTQFPSHSVIEKGQTVTLRCDPISGHDNLYWYRRVMGKEIKFLLHFVKESKQDESGMPNNRFLAERTGGTYSTLKVQPAELEDSGVYFCASSGGANTEAFFGQGTRLTVV.

The J gene is TRBJ2-2, the V gene TRBV2; 9 bases line up with TRBD1. The V segment lost 4 bases and the J segment 5 bases; nucleotides outside the gene matches: 5. Germline values: CDR1 SNHLY, CDR2 FYNNEI. The CDR3 has 15 amino acids. The CDR3, as DNA: TGTGCCAGCAGTGCCCGACAGGGGGGGACCGGGGAGCTGTTTTTT. Its protein is CASSARQGGTGELFF.

The rearrangement uses TRBV14 and TRBJ2-7, with D unresolved. This CDR3 is built from 16 residues. Germline V gene data show CDR1 as SGHDN and CDR2 as FVKESK. Trimming left V 0 bases short and J 0 bases short, with 12 bases between. CDR3 sequence reads: CASSQDRVILSYEQYF. CDR3 in DNA: TGTGCCAGCAGCCAAGATCGAGTAATTCTCTCCTACGAGCAGTACTTC.

The chain couples TRBV29-1 to TRBJ2-7; 11 bases fit TRBD2. The CDR3 sequence is 14 residues long. The trim removed 3 bases at V and 1 base at J, leaving 2 bases unmatched. Germline-derived CDR1 and CDR2 are SQVTM and ANQGSEA. CDR3 DNA sequence: TGCAGCGTTGACGGACTAGCGGGTTCCTACGAGCAGTACTTC. Translating gives CSVDGLAGSYEQYF.

This chain connects TRBV19 to TRBJ1-6; the match to TRBD1 covers 7 bases. This CDR3 has 17 amino acids. The V gene end was trimmed by 5 bases and the J gene end by 0 bases; junction bases not matched to a gene: 7. From germline, CDR1 is LNHDA and CDR2 SQIVND (reference sequence). The CDR3 is CASSRDRSSSYNSPLHF. The CDR3 nucleotides read TGTGCCAGTAGTCGGGACAGATCGAGCTCCTATAATTCACCCCTCCACTTT.

The chain carries TRBV2 and TRBJ2-3, with 9 bases aligning to TRBD2. Trimming at V came to 4 bases and at J to 2 bases, leaving 16 bases not matched to a gene. This CDR3 is built from 19 residues. Germline V gives CDR1 SNHLY, CDR2 FYNNEI. CDR3 amino acids: CASSGHWAGGPRNTDTQYF. As DNA, the CDR3 is TGTGCCAGCAGTGGCCACTGGGCGGGGGGGCCTCGCAACACAGATACGCAGTATTTT.

The chain couples TRBV6-5 to TRBJ2-4; 7 bases are a match to TRBD2. Germline lookup yields CDR1 MNHEY and CDR2 SVGAGI. V shed 0 bases, J shed 7 bases, and the junction held 9 bases outside the gene matches. This CDR3 has 16 residues. As DNA, the CDR3 is TGTGCCAGCAGTTACTCGATGGCGAGGGAGGGGAACATTCAGTACTTC. It is translated as CASSYSMAREGNIQYF.